A single count supports the clone carrying this T cell receptor (beta chain). Its antigen is unknown. At one end the junction does not follow the germline gene, possibly because of a read error. If no ophthalmopathy progression occurred within 18 months, Graves' hyperthyroidism was stable. The study excluded patients with uncontrolled infection, other autoimmune disease, pregnancy or lactation. This sample was included in a study of T cells in Graves' hyperthyroidism and ophthalmopathy. Germline CDR1 reads SGHTA; CDR2 reads FQGNSA. CDR3 size: 14 residues. Overall study results and limits: Prediction of ophthalmopathy progression came a median around 6.1 months pre-onset.

Amplification targeted TCR beta CDR3 regions from RNA transcripts. An initial round of RT-PCR targeting the TCR CDR3 relied on the HTBI primer set. Via MiXCR, TCRdb re-called the multiplex PCR reads, giving one row per CDR3 protein. The data contain under 700,000 distinct CDR3 sequences, 46% of them singletons. The sequence derives from a woman between 18 and 30 years old with Graves' hyperthyroidism. V is TRBV7-2 and J is TRBJ1-4, with D possibly being TRBD1 (6 bases). Sequencing input: peripheral blood or thyroid tissue (not recorded which). The CDR3 loop is CASSLTGWNEKLVF. In DNA, the CDR3 is TGTGCCAGCAGTCTAACAGGGTGGAATGAAAAACTGGTTTTT.